Shown below are 19 T cell receptor beta chains from a single sample sequenced in a study of T cells in Graves' hyperthyroidism and ophthalmopathy. Template material for amplifying TCR beta CDR3 regions consisted of RNA transcripts. The HTBI primer set served for first-round RT-PCR of the TCR CDR3. TCRdb itself ran the multiplex PCR reads through MiXCR, one entry per CDR3 protein. The data hold 300,000 to 400,000 distinct CDR3 sequences, with roughly 18% observed a single time. The material sequenced was blood. These receptors were taken from a man between 18 and 29 years old with Graves' ophthalmopathy.

The table lists this clonotype with many counts. The chain joins TRBV20-1 to TRBJ1-6; D is undetermined. The CDR3 covers 14 residues. With 6 bases removed from V and 7 bases from J, the gap between germline ends came to 16 bases. Germline V gene sequence: CDR1 DFQATT, CDR2 SNEGSKA (reference sequence). This CDR3 reads CSAHQGLGNSPLHF. In DNA form, the CDR3 reads TGCAGTGCCCATCAAGGCCTGGGGAATTCACCCCTCCACTTT.

This clonotype has a handful of counts. This sequence joins TRBV9 and TRBJ2-1; TRBD1 agrees at 8 bases. CDR3 length: 18 amino acids. Germline-derived CDR1 and CDR2 are SGDLS and YYNGEE. J gave up 0 bases and V 0 bases, and 8 bases lay outside the gene matches. The CDR3 here is CASSVVPGGGYSYNEQFF. CDR3 coding DNA: TGTGCCAGCAGCGTAGTCCCAGGGGGCGGGTACTCCTACAATGAGCAGTTCTTC.

This clonotype turned up a few times. J is TRBJ2-7 and V is TRBV19; D might be TRBD1 (5 bases). Trimming stripped 3 bases from V and 2 bases from J, with 8 bases between. The CDR3 extends over 13 amino acids. CDR1 is LNHDA, CDR2 SQIVND, per germline (reference sequence). Here the CDR3 DNA reads TGTGCCAGTAGTATGGACACCACCTACGAGCAGTACTTC. Residues: CASSMDTTYEQYF.

The chain joins TRBV11-2 to TRBJ1-6; D remains unclear. This CDR3 spans 15 amino acids. The V end was cut by 5 bases, the J end by 7 bases, with 15 bases between. The germline V gene has CDR1 SGHAT and CDR2 FQNNGV. The CDR3 bases are TGTGCCAGCAGCCAAGTCGAATCGTCGAATTCACCCCTCCACTTT. Its translation is CASSQVESSNSPLHF.

This clonotype occurred a few times. The rearrangement links TRBV6-1 to TRBJ2-4; 7 bases agree with TRBD2. Germline CDR1 MNHNS, CDR2 SASEGT. With 7 bases clipped from V and 5 bases from J, the junction kept 5 bases outside the gene matches. This CDR3 has 13 amino acids. CDR3 DNA sequence: TGTGCCAGCAAACCAGGGAGGGAAAACATTCAGTACTTC. Translating gives CASKPGRENIQYF.

This clonotype was counted ten times or more. V gene TRBV3-1 combines with J gene TRBJ2-7, with 13 bases fitting TRBD2. CDR3 length: 15 amino acids. Losses at the gene ends were 4 bases for V and 4 bases for J; bases not matched to a gene: 4. Germline V gene sequence: CDR1 LGHDT, CDR2 YNNKEL (reference sequence). CDR3 DNA: TGTGCCAGCAGCCTAGGACTAGCGGGGGTGTACGAGCAGTACTTC. Its protein is CASSLGLAGVYEQYF.

The chain carries TRBV12-3 or TRBV12-4 and TRBJ2-2; unclear D gene. The CDR3 is 14 residues long. The V and J ends lost 7 bases and 6 bases respectively, with 15 bases between them. CDR3 nucleotide sequence: TGTGCCAGCAATTCAAAGAGGTTGGCCGGGGAGCTGTTTTTT. Encoded protein: CASNSKRLAGELFF.

This clonotype was counted many times. J is TRBJ2-7 and V is TRBV20-1; D may match TRBD1 or TRBD2 (5 bases each). Germline-derived CDR1 and CDR2 are DFQATT and SNEGSKA (reference sequence). The CDR3 loop spans 11 amino acids. With 5 bases removed from V and 5 bases from J, the gap between germline ends came to 10 bases. CDR3 residues: CSAQRDHEQYF. DNA for the CDR3: TGCAGTGCTCAACGGGACCACGAGCAGTACTTC.

This clonotype was counted many times. The chain carries TRBV12-3 or TRBV12-4 and TRBJ1-1; D perhaps matches TRBD1 (6 bases). V dropped 6 bases and J dropped 2 bases, with 16 bases sitting between them. The CDR3 length is 15 residues. The CDR3 sequence: CASRPVGGFNTEAFF. CDR3 sequence (DNA): TGTGCCAGCAGGCCTGTAGGGGGGTTCAACACTGAAGCTTTCTTT.

The chain joins TRBV20-1 to TRBJ1-5, with TRBD1 identical over 7 bases. Germline V gene lookup returns CDR1 DFQATT and CDR2 SNEGSKA (reference sequence). Trimming removed 5 bases from V and 3 bases from J; junction bases left unmatched: 7. The CDR3 extends over 14 amino acids. The CDR3 region is CSASDRNPNQPQHF. The DNA for the CDR3 is TGCAGTGCTTCGGACAGGAACCCCAATCAGCCCCAGCATTTT.

This clonotype was counted at least ten times. The chain recombines TRBV28 with TRBJ1-6; unclear D gene. Germline V gene lookup returns CDR1 MDHEN and CDR2 SYDVKM. Trimming stripped 2 bases from V and 7 bases from J, with 9 bases between. The CDR3 spans 14 residues. CDR3 DNA: TGTGCCAGCAGTTTAGGACTGAGCAATTCACCCCTCCACTTT. This gives the protein CASSLGLSNSPLHF.

This clonotype showed up many times. The chain links TRBV20-1 to TRBJ2-7; either TRBD1 or TRBD2 may supply D (5 bases each). Deletions cut 0 bases from V and 6 bases from J, with 15 bases between. Germline V gene sequence: CDR1 DFQATT, CDR2 SNEGSKA (reference sequence). The CDR3 runs to 14 residues. The CDR3 coding sequence is TGCAGTGCTAGAGATTCGAGAGGGGCTGCCGAGCAGTACTTC. Residues: CSARDSRGAAEQYF.

The table lists this clonotype with a few counts. The V call is TRBV6-1, the J call TRBJ1-4; D might be TRBD1 (5 bases). Trimming took off 1 base at V and 8 bases at J, with 11 bases between the two ends. Looked up from germline, CDR1 is MNHNS and CDR2 is SASEGT. This CDR3 is built from 14 residues. The CDR3 DNA reads TGTGCCAGCAGTGAAGGGGGCAGAACCGAAAAACTGTTTTTT. Residues: CASSEGGRTEKLFF.

This clonotype was detected many times. V is TRBV12-3 or TRBV12-4 and J is TRBJ2-5; weak D call: TRBD2 (7 bases). V was cut by 1 base and J by 5 bases, with 14 bases left in between. The CDR3 runs 15 residues. The CDR3 region has the DNA TGTGCCAGCAGTTTAGGAGGGGGGGCGCGGGAGACCCAGTACTTC. It encodes CASSLGGGARETQYF.

This clonotype was seen repeatedly, ten times or more. V gene TRBV6-1 combines with J gene TRBJ2-1; 8 bases align to TRBD1. CDR3 size: 16 residues. V trimming: 7 bases; J trimming: 9 bases; junction bases outside the gene matches: 17. Germline CDR1 reads MNHNS; CDR2 reads SASEGT. CDR3 nucleotide sequence: TGTGCCAGCACCTCCCTCCGGACAGGGCGGGTCACTGAGCAGTTCTTC. It specifies CASTSLRTGRVTEQFF.

This clonotype was detected a few times. This chain joins TRBV6-2 or TRBV6-3 and TRBJ2-3, with 8 bases that match TRBD1. Germline lookup yields CDR1 MNHEY and CDR2 SVGEGT. Unmatched junction bases numbered 10, after V lost 0 bases and J lost 2 bases. This CDR3 is built from 18 residues. DNA of the CDR3: TGTGCCAGCAGTTACTCGGGGCCCCGGGACAGGCACACAGATACGCAGTATTTT. This gives the protein CASSYSGPRDRHTDTQYF.

This clonotype showed up many times. This chain links TRBV7-9 with TRBJ1-1, with D unresolved. In germline, CDR1 is SEHNR, CDR2 FQNEAQ (reference sequence). CDR3 size: 16 residues. V was cut by 4 bases and J by 1 base, with 16 bases left in between. The CDR3 coding sequence is TGTGCCAGCAGCTCAAGCCGAGACACTAAGAACACTGAAGCTTTCTTT. This translates into CASSSSRDTKNTEAFF.

In this sample, this clonotype turned up many times. The chain links TRBV27 to TRBJ2-3; D may correspond to TRBD1 or TRBD2 (6 bases each). CDR3 length equals 16 residues. V was cut by 2 bases and J by 1 base, with 13 bases left in between. Germline V gene data show CDR1 as MNHEY and CDR2 as SMNVEV (reference sequence). The CDR3 DNA reads TGTGCCAGCAGTTTAATGCCCGGGGGCGGCACAGATACGCAGTATTTT. This gives the protein CASSLMPGGGTDTQYF.

V gene TRBV4-1 combines with J gene TRBJ2-2, with a tentative D call TRBD2 (5 bases). The V gene lost 0 bases and the J gene lost 6 bases, with 17 bases spanning the gap. The CDR3 contains 17 residues. Germline V lookup: CDR1 MGHRA, CDR2 YSYEKL. The CDR3 DNA reads as TGCGCCAGCAGCCAAGAGAGCAGCCTCGGGGTCCCCGGGGAGCTGTTTTTT. Encoded protein: CASSQESSLGVPGELFF.